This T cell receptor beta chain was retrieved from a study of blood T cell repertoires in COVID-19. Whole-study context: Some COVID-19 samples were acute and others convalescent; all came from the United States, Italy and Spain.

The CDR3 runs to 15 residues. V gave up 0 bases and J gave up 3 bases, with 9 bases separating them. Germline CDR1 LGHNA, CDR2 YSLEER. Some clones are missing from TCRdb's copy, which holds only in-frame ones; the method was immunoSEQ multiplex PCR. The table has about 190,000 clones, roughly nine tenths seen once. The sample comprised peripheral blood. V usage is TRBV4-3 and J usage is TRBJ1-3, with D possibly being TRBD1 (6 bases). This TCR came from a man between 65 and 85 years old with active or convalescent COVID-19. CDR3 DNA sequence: TGCGCCAGCAGCCAAGAACCCAGGGGTGGAAACACCATATATTTT. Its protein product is CASSQEPRGGNTIYF.